One sample yielded the 15 T cell receptor beta chains listed below, sequenced in a study of shared clonotypes between healthy human individuals. Terminally differentiated effector memory CD45RA+ cells were excluded from the naive CD8 cells, which were CD45RO-negative and positively selected for CCR7. Method: immunoSEQ multiplex PCR; TCRdb's copy keeps in-frame clones and lacks some. Among about 1,800,000 clones, approximately 94% were seen once, and the ten largest hold less than 1.5%. Sequencing was performed on naive CD8+ T cells sorted from blood. These receptors all stem from a man aged 18 to 30 in good health.

A remark on this clone: This specimen includes other DNA sequences encoding the same CDR3. The chain joins TRBV7-9 to TRBJ2-5; D is undetermined. Germline V lookup: CDR1 SEHNR, CDR2 FQNEAQ (reference sequence). V dropped 1 base and J dropped 5 bases, with 8 bases sitting between them. This CDR3 comprises 13 residues. CDR3 bases: TGTGCCAGCAGCTTAGTCGTGACGGAGACCCAGTACTTC. Its translation is CASSLVVTETQYF.

This clone was picked up one time. The chain carries TRBV4-3 and TRBJ2-7; 8 positions agree with TRBD1. Trimming removed 4 bases from V and 0 bases from J; junction bases left unmatched: 5. This CDR3 region has 15 residues. CDR1 LGHNA and CDR2 YSLEER come from the germline V gene. DNA for the CDR3: TGCGCCAGCAGCCGTGGGACAGGTATCTCCTACGAGCAGTACTTC. Its protein is CASSRGTGISYEQYF.

This clone has only one observation. This sequence joins TRBV9 and TRBJ1-1; 7 bases are shared with TRBD1. The CDR3 length is 14 residues. Unmatched junction bases numbered 14, after V lost 4 bases and J lost 11 bases. Per the germline V gene, CDR1 is SGDLS and CDR2 is YYNGEE. CDR3 DNA: TGTGCCAGCAGCCCAACAGGGGATATGGGGTTCGCTTTCTTT. This codes for CASSPTGDMGFAFF.

This clone was found once. V and J are TRBV29-1 and TRBJ1-4; D perhaps matches TRBD1 (6 bases). Germline CDR1 SQVTM, CDR2 ANQGSEA. Trimming cost V 5 bases and J 3 bases, with 13 bases left between them. This CDR3 is 14 amino acids long. CDR3 loop: CSVKGGSSNEKLFF. The DNA of the CDR3 is TGCAGCGTTAAAGGGGGGTCGTCTAATGAAAAACTGTTTTTT.

This sequence joins TRBV9 and TRBJ2-5; 7 bases are shared with TRBD2. Trimming cost V 0 bases and J 5 bases; bases outside gene matches: 7. CDR1 SGDLS and CDR2 YYNGEE come from the germline V gene. This CDR3 has 15 residues. CDR3 region: CASSVAAGDLETQYF. CDR3 bases: TGTGCCAGCAGCGTAGCCGCGGGGGATCTGGAGACCCAGTACTTC.

This clone has more than one count but fewer than ten. The chain has TRBV29-1 and TRBJ1-1, with D possibly matching TRBD1 (6 bases). CDR3 length: 14 amino acids. Between the trimmed V and J ends, which lost 3 bases and 1 base, there was a span of 12 bases. Germline-derived CDR1 and CDR2 are SQVTM and ANQGSEA. The CDR3 DNA reads TGCAGCGTTGACTTACAGGGCGGGAACACTGAAGCTTTCTTT. Residues: CSVDLQGGNTEAFF.

Of note for this clone: A much bigger clone sits one base away, suggesting this may be a read error. The chain couples TRBV7-9 to TRBJ2-7; D not certain. The CDR3 loop spans 9 amino acids. The V gene's germline CDR1 is SEHNR and CDR2 FQNEAQ (reference sequence). Trimming shortened V by 8 bases and J by 5 bases, and 4 bases separated the two germline ends. CDR3 DNA sequence: TGTGCCAGCGGCGACGAGCAGTACTTC. Translating it yields CASGDEQYF.

This clone was seen a single time. In DNA form, the CDR3 reads TGTGCCAGTACAACAAGCGGGACTAGCGGGGCTTACAATGAGCAGTTCTTC. Its protein is CASTTSGTSGAYNEQFF. The chain recombines TRBV19 with TRBJ2-1; TRBD2 matches at 13 bases. The CDR3 has 17 amino acids. Germline CDR1 reads LNHDA; CDR2 reads SQIVND (reference sequence). V was clipped by 7 bases and J by 4 bases; unmatched bases: 10. Complete variable domain (other parts from reference TRBV19 and TRBJ2-1): DGGITQSPKYLFRKEGQNVTLSCEQNLNHDAMYWYRQDPGQGLRLIYYSQIVNDFQKGDIAEGYSVSREKKESFPLTVTSAQKNPTAFYLCASTTSGTSGAYNEQFFGPGTRLTVL.

This sequence joins TRBV27 and TRBJ2-7; no firm D call. The length of the CDR3 is 13 residues. Germline assignment: CDR1 MNHEY and CDR2 SMNVEV (reference sequence). V lost 0 bases, J lost 5 bases, and 8 bases lay in between. CDR3 loop: CASSLSSDHEQYF. CDR3 DNA: TGTGCCAGCAGTTTATCGTCGGATCACGAGCAGTACTTC.

The chain couples TRBV4-2 to TRBJ2-7; the match to TRBD2 covers 11 bases. The germline CDR1 and CDR2 sequences are LGHNA and YNFKEQ. V dropped 2 bases and J dropped 7; count of bases not matched to a gene: 7. This CDR3 is built from 15 residues. The CDR3 DNA reads TGTGCCAGCAGCCAACCCTTAGCGGGGGGGCATGAGCAGTACTTC. Translated: CASSQPLAGGHEQYF.

This chain uses TRBV27 with TRBJ2-7; 13 bases line up with TRBD2. The CDR3 covers 15 residues. In germline, CDR1 is MNHEY, CDR2 SMNVEV (reference sequence). The junction had 9 bases not matched to a gene; V was cut back by 6 bases and J by 7 bases. The CDR3 coding sequence is TGTGCCAGCAGCCCAGGGACTAGCGGGGCGGGGGAGCAGTACTTC. Its protein is CASSPGTSGAGEQYF.

The chain is built from TRBV2 and TRBJ2-5; 8 bases agree with TRBD2. Germline loops: CDR1 SNHLY, CDR2 FYNNEI. The CDR3 is 14 residues long. Trimming cost V 1 base and J 3 bases; bases outside gene matches: 1. The CDR3 sequence: CASSEELAEETQYF. DNA for the CDR3: TGTGCCAGCAGTGAAGAACTAGCGGAAGAGACCCAGTACTTC.

This clone was observed a handful of times. Other DNA variants within this sample encode the same CDR3. The CDR3 reads CASSPDGNTGELFF. The CDR3 nucleotides read TGTGCCAGCAGCCCTGACGGGAACACCGGGGAGCTGTTTTTT. The genes are TRBV6-5 and TRBJ2-2, with D uncertain. The V and J ends lost 6 bases and 1 base respectively, with 9 bases between them. CDR1 and CDR2 (germline): MNHEY, SVGAGI. The CDR3 runs 14 residues.

The rearrangement links TRBV27 to TRBJ2-3; D uncertain. Germline V gene lookup returns CDR1 MNHEY and CDR2 SMNVEV (reference sequence). The CDR3 length is 13 residues. Between the trimmed V and J ends, which lost 8 bases and 3 bases, there was a span of 12 bases. Here the CDR3 DNA reads TGTGCCAGCGGTCGGGCGTTGACAGATACGCAGTATTTT. Protein product: CASGRALTDTQYF.

The chain is built from TRBV14 and TRBJ2-6, with D possibly TRBD1 on 6 matching bases. Germline CDR1 SGHDN, CDR2 FVKESK. V was pared by 3 bases and J by 0 bases, with 9 bases between. The CDR3 loop spans 16 amino acids. CDR3: CASSQTRGSGANVLTF. The CDR3 DNA follows: TGTGCCAGCAGCCAGACCAGGGGCTCTGGGGCCAACGTCCTGACTTTC. The variable domain in full, with the rest retrieved from reference TRBV14 and TRBJ2-6, is EAGVTQFPSHSVIEKGQTVTLRCDPISGHDNLYWYRRVMGKEIKFLLHFVKESKQDESGMPNNRFLAERTGGTYSTLKVQPAELEDSGVYFCASSQTRGSGANVLTFGAGSRLTVL.